This T cell receptor (beta chain) is from a study of cytomegalovirus exposure and HLA in healthy donors. Study-level points and caveats: Cytomegalovirus-associated status was assigned to about 180 TCR beta chains. Previous analysis showed most TCR beta V segments were productive about 87% or about 30% of the time. The authors later found HLA-associated TCR beta chains more clonally expanded than equally common others.

Regarding this clone: Its antigen is as yet unknown.

A multiplex PCR was run with 60 Vbeta primers and 13 Jbeta primers. Measured with immunoSEQ multiplex PCR; TCRdb has only the in-frame clones, and not every one. The sample carries around 100,000 clones, 65% to 75% recorded once. CDR1 is SEHNR, CDR2 FQNEAQ, per germline (reference sequence). Unmatched junction bases numbered 6, after V lost 5 bases and J lost 8 bases. This CDR3 has 13 residues. Material for sequencing was PBMCs. The source is a man aged 40-55 years in good health and CMV-seropositive. J is TRBJ2-1 and V is TRBV7-9, with 7 bases fitting TRBD2. The CDR3 loop reads CASSDGRTDEQFF. The CDR3 nucleotides are TGTGCCAGCAGCGACGGGAGGACGGATGAGCAGTTCTTC.